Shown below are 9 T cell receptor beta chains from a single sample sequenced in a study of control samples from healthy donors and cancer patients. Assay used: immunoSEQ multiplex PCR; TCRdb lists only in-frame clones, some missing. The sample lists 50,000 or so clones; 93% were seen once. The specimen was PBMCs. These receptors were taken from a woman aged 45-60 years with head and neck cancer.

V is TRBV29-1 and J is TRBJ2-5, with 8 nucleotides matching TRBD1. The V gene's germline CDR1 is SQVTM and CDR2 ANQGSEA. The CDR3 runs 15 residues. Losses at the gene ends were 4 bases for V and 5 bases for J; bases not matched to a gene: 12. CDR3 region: CSVGNRGTREETQYF. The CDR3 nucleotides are TGCAGCGTTGGGAACAGGGGGACTCGAGAGGAGACCCAGTACTTC.

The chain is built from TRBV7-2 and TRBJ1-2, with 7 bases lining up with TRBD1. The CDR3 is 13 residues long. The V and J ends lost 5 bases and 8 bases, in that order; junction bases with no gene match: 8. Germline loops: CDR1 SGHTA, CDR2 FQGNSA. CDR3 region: CASSPDREDGYTF. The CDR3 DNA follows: TGTGCCAGCAGCCCCGACAGGGAAGACGGCTACACCTTC.

The CDR3, as DNA: TGTGCCAGCACCTACAGGGGACAAGAGACCCAGTACTTC. Amino acid sequence: CASTYRGQETQYF. This chain connects TRBV5-4 to TRBJ2-5; TRBD1 matches 7 bases. V lost 6 bases, J lost 2 bases, and 4 bases stayed unmatched. In germline, CDR1 is SGHNT, CDR2 YYREEE (reference sequence). CDR3 length equals 13 residues.

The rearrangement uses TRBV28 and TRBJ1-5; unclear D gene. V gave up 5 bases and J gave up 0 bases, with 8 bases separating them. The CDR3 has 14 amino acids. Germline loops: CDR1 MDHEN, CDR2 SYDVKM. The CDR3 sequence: CASSPRASNQPQHF. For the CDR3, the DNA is TGTGCCAGCAGTCCGCGGGCTAGCAATCAGCCCCAGCATTTT.

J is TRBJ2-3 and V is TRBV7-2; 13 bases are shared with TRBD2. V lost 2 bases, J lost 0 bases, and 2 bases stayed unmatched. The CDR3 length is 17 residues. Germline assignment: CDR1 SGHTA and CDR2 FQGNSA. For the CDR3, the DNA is TGTGCCAGCAGCTTAAGACTAGCGGGGGGTAGCACAGATACGCAGTATTTT. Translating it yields CASSLRLAGGSTDTQYF. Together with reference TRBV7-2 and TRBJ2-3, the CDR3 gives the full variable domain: GAGVSQSPSNKVTEKGKDVELRCDPISGHTALYWYRQSLGQGLEFLIYFQGNSAPDKSGLPSDRFSAERTGGSVSTLTIQRTQQEDSAVYLCASSLRLAGGSTDTQYFGPGTRLTVL.

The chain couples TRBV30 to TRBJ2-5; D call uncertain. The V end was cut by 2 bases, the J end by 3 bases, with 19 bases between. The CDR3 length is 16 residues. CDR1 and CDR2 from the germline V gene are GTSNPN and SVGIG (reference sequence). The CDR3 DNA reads TGTGCCTGGAGTCCGGTTTTAACCGGTATGGAAGAGACCCAGTACTTC. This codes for CAWSPVLTGMEETQYF. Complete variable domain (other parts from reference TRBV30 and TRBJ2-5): SQTIHQWPATLVQPVGSPLSLECTVEGTSNPNLYWYRQAAGRGLQLLFYSVGIGQISSEVPQNLSASRPQDRQFILSSKKLLLSDSGFYLCAWSPVLTGMEETQYFGPGTRLLVL.

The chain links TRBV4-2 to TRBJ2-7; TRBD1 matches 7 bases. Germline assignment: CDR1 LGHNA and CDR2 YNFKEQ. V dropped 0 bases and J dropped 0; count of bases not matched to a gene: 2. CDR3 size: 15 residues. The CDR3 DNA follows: TGTGCCAGCAGCCAAGATAAGGGGGCCTCCTACGAGCAGTACTTC. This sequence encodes CASSQDKGASYEQYF.

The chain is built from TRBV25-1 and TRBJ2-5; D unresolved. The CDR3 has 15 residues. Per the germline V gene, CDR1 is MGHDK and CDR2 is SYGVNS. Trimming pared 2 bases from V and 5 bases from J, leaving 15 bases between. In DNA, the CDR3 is TGTGCCAGCAGTGAACTCCTGAAATTACAGGAGACCCAGTACTTC. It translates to CASSELLKLQETQYF.

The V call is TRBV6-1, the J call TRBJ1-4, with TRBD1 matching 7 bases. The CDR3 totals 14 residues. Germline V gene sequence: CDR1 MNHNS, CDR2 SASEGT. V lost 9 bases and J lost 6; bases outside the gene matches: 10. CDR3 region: CASEVTGAYEKLFF. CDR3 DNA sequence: TGTGCCAGTGAGGTAACAGGGGCTTATGAAAAACTGTTTTTT.